This TCR beta chain was documented in a study of early T cells in non-severe SARS-CoV-2 infection. Study-wide background: Sequenced material consisted of bulk RNA (from unsorted whole blood), and chains were unpaired.

V shed 2 bases, J shed 10 bases, and the junction held 12 bases outside the gene matches. Per the germline V gene, CDR1 is LNHDA and CDR2 is SQIVND (reference sequence). The CDR3 sequence is 15 residues long. Attachment of unique molecular identifiers was made to individual cDNA molecules. TCRdb analysed the 5' RACE reads with MiXCR anew, one entry per CDR3 protein. The data contain more than 65,000 distinct CDR3 sequences, 9.5% to 15% of them seen just once; the ten biggest clones take up 1.3%. There are many counts of this clonotype. The rearrangement joins TRBV19 to TRBJ2-5; 8 bases are a match to TRBD1. The sequence derives from an adult who was a healthcare worker with PCR-confirmed SARS-CoV-2 infection or an uninfected control (not recorded which). Specimen: whole blood. The CDR3 nucleotides read TGTGCCAGTAGTATATCTCTCAGGACAGGGAGTAACCAGTACTTC. Its protein product is CASSISLRTGSNQYF.